This T cell receptor (beta chain) emerged from a study of identical twins. MiXCR, applied by TCRdb to the 5' RACE reads, yields one record per CDR3 protein. The sample lists 690,000 or so distinct CDR3 sequences, 8% to 9% occurring once. Germline lookup yields CDR1 MNHEY and CDR2 SMNVEV (reference sequence). This CDR3 region has 14 residues. Trimming shortened V by 5 bases and J by 5 bases, and 15 bases separated the two germline ends. The same sample was also studied in work on yellow fever vaccine responses in identical twins.

This receptor was obtained from a woman in her late teens or twenties in good health. Material: PBMCs. V is TRBV27 and J is TRBJ1-1, with a tentative D call TRBD1 (5 bases). CDR3 residues: CASSPRGDGTEAFF. As DNA, the CDR3 is TGTGCCAGCAGTCCACGGGGGGATGGTACTGAAGCTTTCTTT.